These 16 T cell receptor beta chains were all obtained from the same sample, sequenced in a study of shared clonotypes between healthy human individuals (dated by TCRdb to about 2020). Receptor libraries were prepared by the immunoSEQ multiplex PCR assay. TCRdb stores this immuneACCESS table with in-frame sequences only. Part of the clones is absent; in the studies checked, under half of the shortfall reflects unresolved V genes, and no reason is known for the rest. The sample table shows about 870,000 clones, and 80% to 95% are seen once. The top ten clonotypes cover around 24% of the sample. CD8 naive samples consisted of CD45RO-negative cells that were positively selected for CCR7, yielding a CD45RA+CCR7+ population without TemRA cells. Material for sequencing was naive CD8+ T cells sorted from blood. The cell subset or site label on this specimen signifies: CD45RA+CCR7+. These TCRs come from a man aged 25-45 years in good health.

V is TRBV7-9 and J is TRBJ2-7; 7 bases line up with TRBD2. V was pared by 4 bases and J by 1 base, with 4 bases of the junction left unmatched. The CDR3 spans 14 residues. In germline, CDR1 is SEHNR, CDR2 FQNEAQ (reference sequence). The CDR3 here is CASSSSGRSYEQYF. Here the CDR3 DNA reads TGTGCCAGCAGCTCTAGCGGCCGTTCCTACGAGCAGTACTTC.

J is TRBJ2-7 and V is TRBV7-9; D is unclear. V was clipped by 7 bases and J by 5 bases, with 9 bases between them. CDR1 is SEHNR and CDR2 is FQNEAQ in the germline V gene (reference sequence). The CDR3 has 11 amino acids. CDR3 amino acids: CASKSGNEQYF. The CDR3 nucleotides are TGTGCCAGCAAGAGTGGAAACGAGCAGTACTTC.

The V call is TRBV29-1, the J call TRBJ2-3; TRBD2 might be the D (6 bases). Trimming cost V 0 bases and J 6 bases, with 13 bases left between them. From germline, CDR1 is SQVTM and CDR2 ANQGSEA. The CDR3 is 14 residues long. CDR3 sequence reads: CSVEDRGRVDTQYF. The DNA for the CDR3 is TGCAGCGTTGAAGATCGGGGGAGAGTCGATACGCAGTATTTT.

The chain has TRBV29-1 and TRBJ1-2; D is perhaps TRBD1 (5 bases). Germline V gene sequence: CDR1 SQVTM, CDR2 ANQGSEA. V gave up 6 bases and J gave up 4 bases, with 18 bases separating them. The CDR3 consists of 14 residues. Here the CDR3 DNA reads TGCAGCGTGGATGAAACCGGGGCAACCTATGGCTACACCTTC. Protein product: CSVDETGATYGYTF.

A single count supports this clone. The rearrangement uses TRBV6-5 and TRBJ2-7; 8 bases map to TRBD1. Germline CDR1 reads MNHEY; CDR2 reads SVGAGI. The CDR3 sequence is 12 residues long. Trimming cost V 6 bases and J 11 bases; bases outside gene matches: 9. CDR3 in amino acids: CASSLSGTGEYF. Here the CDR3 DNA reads TGTGCCAGCAGCCTATCCGGGACAGGAGAGTACTTC.

The CDR3 nucleotides are TGTGCCTGGAGTGGGCCAGGGACTCGGAATCAGCCCCAGCATTTT. Amino acid sequence: CAWSGPGTRNQPQHF. The genes are TRBV30 and TRBJ1-5; D perhaps matches TRBD1 (5 bases). The CDR3 loop spans 15 amino acids. In germline, CDR1 is GTSNPN, CDR2 SVGIG (reference sequence). V was pared by 1 base and J by 4 bases, with 14 bases between. Supplemented by reference TRBV30 and TRBJ1-5, the full variable domain reads SQTIHQWPATLVQPVGSPLSLECTVEGTSNPNLYWYRQAAGRGLQLLFYSVGIGQISSEVPQNLSASRPQDRQFILSSKKLLLSDSGFYLCAWSGPGTRNQPQHFGDGTRLSIL.

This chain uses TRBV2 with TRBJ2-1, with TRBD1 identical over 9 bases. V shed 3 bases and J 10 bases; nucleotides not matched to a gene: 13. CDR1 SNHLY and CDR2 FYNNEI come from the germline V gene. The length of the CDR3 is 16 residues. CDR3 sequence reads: CASSDFVQGALSEQFF. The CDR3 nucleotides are TGTGCCAGCAGTGATTTCGTACAGGGGGCCCTTTCCGAGCAGTTCTTC. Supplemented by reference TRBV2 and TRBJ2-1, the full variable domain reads EPEVTQTPSHQVTQMGQEVILRCVPISNHLYFYWYRQILGQKVEFLVSFYNNEISEKSEIFDDQFSVERPDGSNFTLKIRSTKLEDSAMYFCASSDFVQGALSEQFFGPGTRLTVL.

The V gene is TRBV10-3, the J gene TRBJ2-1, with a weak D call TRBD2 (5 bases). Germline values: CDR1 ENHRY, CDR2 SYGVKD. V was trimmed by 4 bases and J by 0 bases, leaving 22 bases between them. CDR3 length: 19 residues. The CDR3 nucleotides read TGTGCCATCAGTGGATGGGTCATGACGGGTGCGGGCTCCTACAATGAGCAGTTCTTC. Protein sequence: CAISGWVMTGAGSYNEQFF.

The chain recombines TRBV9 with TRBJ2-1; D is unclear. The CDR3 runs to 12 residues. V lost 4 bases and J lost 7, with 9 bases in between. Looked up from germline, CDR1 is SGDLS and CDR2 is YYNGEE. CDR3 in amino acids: CASSPRPNEQFF. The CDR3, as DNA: TGTGCCAGCAGCCCTCGACCGAATGAGCAGTTCTTC.

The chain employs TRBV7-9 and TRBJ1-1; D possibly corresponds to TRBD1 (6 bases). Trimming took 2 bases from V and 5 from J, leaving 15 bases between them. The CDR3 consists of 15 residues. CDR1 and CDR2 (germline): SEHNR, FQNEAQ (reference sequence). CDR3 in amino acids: CASSLTLPGATEAFF. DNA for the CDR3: TGTGCCAGCAGCTTAACCCTTCCAGGGGCGACTGAAGCTTTCTTT.

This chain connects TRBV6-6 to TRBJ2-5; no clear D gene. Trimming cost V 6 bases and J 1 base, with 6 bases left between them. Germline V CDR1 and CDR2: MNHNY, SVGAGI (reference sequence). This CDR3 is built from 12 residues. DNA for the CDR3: TGTGCCAGCAGCCGGGCCCAAGAGACCCAGTACTTC. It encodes CASSRAQETQYF.

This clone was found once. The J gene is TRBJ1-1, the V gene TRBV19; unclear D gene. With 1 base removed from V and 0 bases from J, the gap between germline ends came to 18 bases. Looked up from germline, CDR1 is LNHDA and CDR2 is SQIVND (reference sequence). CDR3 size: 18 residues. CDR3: CASSIALVRVKLNTEAFF. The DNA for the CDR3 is TGTGCCAGTAGTATAGCCCTAGTGAGGGTTAAGCTGAACACTGAAGCTTTCTTT. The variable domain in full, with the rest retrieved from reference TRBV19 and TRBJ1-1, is DGGITQSPKYLFRKEGQNVTLSCEQNLNHDAMYWYRQDPGQGLRLIYYSQIVNDFQKGDIAEGYSVSREKKESFPLTVTSAQKNPTAFYLCASSIALVRVKLNTEAFFGQGTRLTVV.

CDR3 bases: TGTGCCAGTAGTGCGACAGGGGACACTTTCTACGAGCAGTACTTC. It translates to CASSATGDTFYEQYF. The rearrangement links TRBV19 to TRBJ2-7, with 8 bases fitting TRBD1. Germline V CDR1 and CDR2: LNHDA, SQIVND (reference sequence). The CDR3 extends over 15 amino acids. The junction had 9 bases not matched to a gene; V was cut back by 5 bases and J by 3 bases.

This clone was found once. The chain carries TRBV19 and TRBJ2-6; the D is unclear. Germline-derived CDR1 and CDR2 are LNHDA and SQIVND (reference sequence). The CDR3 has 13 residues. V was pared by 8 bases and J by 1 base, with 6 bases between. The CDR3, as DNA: TGTGCCAGTCTTGGTTCTGGGGCCAACGTCCTGACTTTC. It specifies CASLGSGANVLTF.

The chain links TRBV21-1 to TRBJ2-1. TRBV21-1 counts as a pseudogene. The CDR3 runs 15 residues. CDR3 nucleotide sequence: TGTGCCAGCAGCAGGCCCCCCCGGACCCTTAGTGAGCAGTTCTTC. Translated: CASSRPPRTLSEQFF.

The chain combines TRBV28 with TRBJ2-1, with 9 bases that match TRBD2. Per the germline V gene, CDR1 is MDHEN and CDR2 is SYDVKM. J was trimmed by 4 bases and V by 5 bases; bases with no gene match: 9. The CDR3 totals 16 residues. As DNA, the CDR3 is TGTGCCAGCAGTCCCTTGACTAGCGGCCTTTACAATGAGCAGTTCTTC. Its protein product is CASSPLTSGLYNEQFF. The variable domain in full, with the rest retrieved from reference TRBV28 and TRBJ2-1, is DVKVTQSSRYLVKRTGEKVFLECVQDMDHENMFWYRQDPGLGLRLIYFSYDVKMKEKGDIPEGYSVSREKKERFSLILESASTNQTSMYLCASSPLTSGLYNEQFFGPGTRLTVL.